The following is a T cell receptor beta chain sequence with its context. This clone showed up just once. The clone's antigen remains unknown. No quality values exist for individual bases; no much larger clone is one base distant. The data were obtained in a study of T cell responses to AZD1222 COVID-19 vaccine (dated by TCRdb to the early 2020s). As for the study more broadly: TCR sequencing covered some 250 trial participants: 200 to 210 given two doses of AZD1222 and around 25 given two doses of MenACWY control vaccine. Trial participants were enrolled by age into 18-55, 56-69 and 70-plus year subgroups, with approximately 150, 30 and 60 TCR-sequenced participants respectively. Points the paper makes about the study in general: After two AZD1222 doses, both the breadth and the depth of spike-specific TCRs were significantly higher than at day 0 and than in MenACWY recipients. In the small 56-69-year group, the increase in depth fell short of significance, most likely because of low power. Most participants were white British and females outnumbered males, and the authors suggested that clonal diversity may have been underestimated. Epitopes outside the regions mutated in the B.1.351 and B.1.1.7 variants were reportedly recognized by nearly half of the unique spike-specific TCRs. The vaccine-associated CD4 TCRs covered the entire spike protein, and the dominant responses fell in regions 160-218 and 743-854. Because no day 14 peak-response samples were available, repertoires were characterized only after the peak T cell response. Conclusions about previously exposed vaccinees were limited because only six AZD1222 recipients were SARS-CoV-2 seropositive at baseline.

The sample's time point label is to be understood as: about 28 days (+/-7) after the second vaccine dose. AZD1222 recipients whose second dose came at about 4 weeks and those whose second dose came at about 12 weeks were combined into one group, since spike-specific TCR depth and breadth did not differ between the two schedules. Vaccinee samples came from UK trials COV001 and COV002, including a single-blind randomized controlled phase 2/3 trial of AZD1222 (ChAdOx1 nCoV-19) in healthy adults. Trial participant PBMC samples were collected at day 0 and day 28 after the second dose for TCRbeta chain sequencing. The CDR3 regions of human TCRbeta chains were subjected to immunosequencing. As for how the authors treated the data: Repertoire TCRs were checked for matches against a reference library of SARS-CoV-2-specific TCRs that had been generated using the MIRA antigen-specificity platform. Breadth was defined as the fraction of unique TCRs that were SARS-CoV-2-associated, and depth was defined as the fraction of total T cells that were SARS-CoV-2-associated. Using the MIRA data, each spike-specific TCR was mapped to the spike region that the TCR reacts to and placed in a CD4 or CD8 class. Log10-transformed breadth and depth values were compared by one-way ANOVA with Sidak's multiple comparisons tests. TCRdb mirrors the immuneACCESS table, restricted to in-frame sequences. Some clones are absent from its copies; in checked studies, under half trace to an unresolved V gene, and the reason for the others is unknown. For V, J and clone size, that table is used; D and trimming come from the DNA. In all, the sample holds some 180,000 clones, and about nine tenths of those were seen once. Of the sample, around 1.9% is held by the ten largest clones.

Sample: peripheral blood, taken 28 days after the second AZD1222 dose. This receptor was taken from an adult who received the AZD1222 COVID-19 vaccine.

The nucleotide sequence is TGTGCCAGCTCCCGTGGGACAGAAGTATTTTACAATGAGCAGTTCTTC. Its product reads: CASSRGTEVFYNEQFF. This chain is built from TRBV18 and TRBJ2-1, with 7 bases matching TRBD1. At the junction V is shortened by 6 bases and J by 4 bases; bases outside the gene matches: 12. Including the terminal cysteine and phenylalanine, the CDR3 comprises 16 residues. The DNA shown is the 48-base CDR3, in frame from base 1. Sequences KGHSH (CDR1) and LQKENI (CDR2) are obtained from the germline V gene. Outside the CDR3, residues come from the reference TRBV18 and TRBJ2-1 proteins, so the full variable domain is: NAGVMQNPRHLVRRRGQEARLRCSPMKGHSHVYWYRQLPEEGLKFMVYLQKENIIDESGMPKERFSAEFPKEGPSILRIQQVVRGDSAAYFCASSRGTEVFYNEQFFGPGTRLTVL.